The rows below give T cell receptor beta chains drawn from one sample of a study of T cells after yellow fever vaccination. TCRdb independently ran MiXCR on the 5' RACE reads; one entry per CDR3 protein. The table has 620,000 or so distinct CDR3 sequences, around 16% seen once; the top ten hold roughly a sixth. This material consisted of PBMCs, taken roughly 5 days after the first yellow fever vaccination. These receptors all come from a man between 18 and 29 years old who received the YFV17D yellow fever vaccine. The CDR3 runs from the conserved cysteine through the conserved F or W. Fields, in order: CDR3 DNA, CDR3 protein, V gene, J gene, D gene, clone size. A D gene is named only where the DNA matches it firmly. Expanded clones get a size class; other rows say once, few or many, or leave the size out.

CDR3nt: TGTGCCAGCAGTTGGAGCAGCACAGATACGCAGTATTTT; CDR3aa: CASSWSSTDTQYF; v_gene: TRBV12-3/TRBV12-4; j_gene: TRBJ2-3; d_gene: .; abundance: .
CDR3nt: TGCAGCGTGGTGACAGGGGGCGGCAATCAGCCCCAGCATTTT; CDR3aa: CSVVTGGGNQPQHF; v_gene: TRBV29-1; j_gene: TRBJ1-5; d_gene: TRBD1; abundance: few
CDR3nt: TGCGCCAGCAGCTTCCTGGTGGGTGAGCAGTTCTTC; CDR3aa: CASSFLVGEQFF; v_gene: TRBV5-1; j_gene: TRBJ2-1; d_gene: .; abundance: .
CDR3nt: TGTGCCAGCAGCTTAGAAGTGGGAGGAGAAGAGACCCAGTACTTC; CDR3aa: CASSLEVGGEETQYF; v_gene: TRBV7-3; j_gene: TRBJ2-5; d_gene: .; abundance: .
CDR3nt: TGCGCCAGCAGCTTGGCCACAAGGGGCAACGAGCAGTACTTC; CDR3aa: CASSLATRGNEQYF; v_gene: TRBV5-1; j_gene: TRBJ2-7; d_gene: .; abundance: many
CDR3nt: TGTGCCAGTTCCCTAGAGGCCCTGGGGCAACTAGCGGTCGGCACCGGGGAGCTGTTTTTT; CDR3aa: CASSLEALGQLAVGTGELFF; v_gene: TRBV11-2; j_gene: TRBJ2-2; d_gene: TRBD2; abundance: .
CDR3nt: TGCAGTGCTAGGGAGGAGGGGCTAGCGGGGTCCAATGAGCAGTTCTTC; CDR3aa: CSAREEGLAGSNEQFF; v_gene: TRBV20-1; j_gene: TRBJ2-1; d_gene: TRBD2; abundance: few
CDR3nt: TGCAGTGCCAGGACAGGGCCCTTTACCTACGAGCAGTACTTC; CDR3aa: CSARTGPFTYEQYF; v_gene: TRBV20-1; j_gene: TRBJ2-7; d_gene: TRBD1; abundance: .
CDR3nt: TGCAGCGGCCGGGACAGGGGGCACTACAATGAGCAGTTCTTC; CDR3aa: CSGRDRGHYNEQFF; v_gene: TRBV29-1; j_gene: TRBJ2-1; d_gene: TRBD1; abundance: .
CDR3nt: TGCGCCAGCAGAGCCCCCGGAGGCACAGATACGCAGTATTTT; CDR3aa: CASRAPGGTDTQYF; v_gene: TRBV4-1; j_gene: TRBJ2-3; d_gene: .; abundance: .
CDR3nt: TGCGCCAGCAGCCAGGGGCTGACCCTCTCCTACGAGCAGTACTTC; CDR3aa: CASSQGLTLSYEQYF; v_gene: TRBV4-1; j_gene: TRBJ2-7; d_gene: .; abundance: .
CDR3nt: TGTGCCAGCAGTTTATCGGCAGCGGGGACCCAGTACTTC; CDR3aa: CASSLSAAGTQYF; v_gene: TRBV27; j_gene: TRBJ2-5; d_gene: .; abundance: .
CDR3nt: TGTGCCAGCAGCTTAGAGGTCTTCTCTGGAAACACCATATATTTT; CDR3aa: CASSLEVFSGNTIYF; v_gene: TRBV7-9; j_gene: TRBJ1-3; d_gene: .; abundance: .
CDR3nt: TGTGCCAGCAGTAGGAGTTCACCCCTCCACTTT; CDR3aa: CASSRSSPLHF; v_gene: TRBV28; j_gene: TRBJ1-6; d_gene: .; abundance: .
CDR3nt: TGCGCCAGCAGCTTGGAGGCCCTGTATAATTCACCCCTCCACTTT; CDR3aa: CASSLEALYNSPLHF; v_gene: TRBV5-1; j_gene: TRBJ1-6; d_gene: .; abundance: .
CDR3nt: TGTGCCAGCGCGGATCCACCGGGGGGTAACTATGGCTACACCTTC; CDR3aa: CASADPPGGNYGYTF; v_gene: TRBV6-1; j_gene: TRBJ1-2; d_gene: .; abundance: few
CDR3nt: TGTGCCAGCAGTTTCCCGGGGGGAAAGACCCAGTACTTC; CDR3aa: CASSFPGGKTQYF; v_gene: TRBV12-3/TRBV12-4; j_gene: TRBJ2-5; d_gene: TRBD2; abundance: .
CDR3nt: TGTGCCAGCAACCCTAGCGGGGGCCAAGAGACCCAGTACTTC; CDR3aa: CASNPSGGQETQYF; v_gene: TRBV7-9; j_gene: TRBJ2-5; d_gene: TRBD2; abundance: many
CDR3nt: TGCGCCAGCAGCCCGGGACCTAACAATGAGCAGTTCTTC; CDR3aa: CASSPGPNNEQFF; v_gene: TRBV5-1; j_gene: TRBJ2-1; d_gene: .; abundance: many
CDR3nt: TGTGCCAGCAGCTTGACAGGGAGTATGGACACCATATATTTT; CDR3aa: CASSLTGSMDTIYF; v_gene: TRBV27; j_gene: TRBJ1-3; d_gene: TRBD1; abundance: few
CDR3nt: TGTGCCAGCAGCGCGAGCGGGGGGATGTACCAAGAGACCCAGTACTTC; CDR3aa: CASSASGGMYQETQYF; v_gene: TRBV9; j_gene: TRBJ2-5; d_gene: TRBD2; abundance: .
CDR3nt: TGCGCCAGCAGCTTGGTTGGTTCAGGAACAGAGACCCAGTACTTC; CDR3aa: CASSLVGSGTETQYF; v_gene: TRBV5-1; j_gene: TRBJ2-5; d_gene: .; abundance: .
CDR3nt: TGTGCCAGCAGCTTAGCATACCAAGAGACCCAGTACTTC; CDR3aa: CASSLAYQETQYF; v_gene: TRBV7-2; j_gene: TRBJ2-5; d_gene: .; abundance: .
CDR3nt: TGCAGTGCTATACCGGGGGGAACCTATGGCTACACCTTC; CDR3aa: CSAIPGGTYGYTF; v_gene: TRBV20-1; j_gene: TRBJ1-2; d_gene: .; abundance: .
CDR3nt: TGTGCCAGCAGCCGGGACGAGGGCAACGTCCTGACTTTC; CDR3aa: CASSRDEGNVLTF; v_gene: TRBV11-2; j_gene: TRBJ2-6; d_gene: .; abundance: few
CDR3nt: TGCGCCAGCAGCTCCGGGACTAGCGGGGGGGGCACAGATACGCAGTATTTT; CDR3aa: CASSSGTSGGGTDTQYF; v_gene: TRBV5-1; j_gene: TRBJ2-3; d_gene: TRBD2; abundance: few
CDR3nt: TGTGCCAGCAGCTCGTACGTAACGGGGATTCTCCGGGACAGGGAATCCGGAAACACCATATATTTT; CDR3aa: CASSSYVTGILRDRESGNTIYF; v_gene: TRBV7-1; j_gene: TRBJ1-3; d_gene: TRBD1; abundance: .
CDR3nt: TGTGCCAGCTCACCACCCCCGGGACAGGGGGATTCTGGAAACACCATATATTTT; CDR3aa: CASSPPPGQGDSGNTIYF; v_gene: TRBV18; j_gene: TRBJ1-3; d_gene: TRBD1; abundance: .
CDR3nt: TGTGCCAGCAGTTTCCTTGGACAGGGGTCGTACGAGCAGTACTTC; CDR3aa: CASSFLGQGSYEQYF; v_gene: TRBV27; j_gene: TRBJ2-7; d_gene: TRBD1; abundance: few
CDR3nt: TGTGCCAGCAGCCATGACGATCAGCCCCAGCATTTT; CDR3aa: CASSHDDQPQHF; v_gene: TRBV5-4; j_gene: TRBJ1-5; d_gene: .; abundance: many
CDR3nt: TGTGCCAGCGGAGTGTATTCGGATACGCAGTATTTT; CDR3aa: CASGVYSDTQYF; v_gene: TRBV27; j_gene: TRBJ2-3; d_gene: .; abundance: .
CDR3nt: TGTGCCATCAGTGGGGAGGGGAATCGCTATGGCTACACCTTC; CDR3aa: CAISGEGNRYGYTF; v_gene: TRBV10-3; j_gene: TRBJ1-2; d_gene: .; abundance: few
CDR3nt: TGTGCCAGCAGCCACAACAGGGGGCCCGACTACAATGAGCAGTTCTTC; CDR3aa: CASSHNRGPDYNEQFF; v_gene: TRBV3-1; j_gene: TRBJ2-1; d_gene: TRBD1; abundance: .
CDR3nt: TGTGCTAGTGGTTTGGTACGGTCAGGGACGGATGGCTACACCTTC; CDR3aa: CASGLVRSGTDGYTF; v_gene: TRBV12-5; j_gene: TRBJ1-2; d_gene: .; abundance: few
CDR3nt: TGTGCCAGCAGCTTAGTTCGGGGCGGGGGGGCTCGGACAGATACGCAGTATTTT; CDR3aa: CASSLVRGGGARTDTQYF; v_gene: TRBV11-2; j_gene: TRBJ2-3; d_gene: TRBD2; abundance: few
CDR3nt: TGTGCCAGCAGCCACCCGGAGCAGCCCCAGCATTTT; CDR3aa: CASSHPEQPQHF; v_gene: TRBV7-8; j_gene: TRBJ1-5; d_gene: .; abundance: .
CDR3nt: TGTGCCAGCAGAATGCGGGCAGAGACCCAGTACTTC; CDR3aa: CASRMRAETQYF; v_gene: TRBV7-6; j_gene: TRBJ2-5; d_gene: .; abundance: .
CDR3nt: TGTGCCAGCTCACCACCGAACTCTCGCGGCACAGATACGCAGTATTTT; CDR3aa: CASSPPNSRGTDTQYF; v_gene: TRBV18; j_gene: TRBJ2-3; d_gene: .; abundance: .
CDR3nt: TGTGCCAGCTCCAAGCAGGTCCCATGGACGCAGTATTTT; CDR3aa: CASSKQVPWTQYF; v_gene: TRBV3-1; j_gene: TRBJ2-3; d_gene: .; abundance: once
CDR3nt: TGTGCCAGCAGCCCGCTCCGAGGGGGTTACAATGAGCAGTTCTTC; CDR3aa: CASSPLRGGYNEQFF; v_gene: TRBV11-2; j_gene: TRBJ2-1; d_gene: .; abundance: .
CDR3nt: TGTGCCAGCAGCTTTCGGGTAAAGAACACCGGGGAGCTGTTTTTT; CDR3aa: CASSFRVKNTGELFF; v_gene: TRBV7-9; j_gene: TRBJ2-2; d_gene: .; abundance: few
CDR3nt: TGTGCCAGCAGTTACGTCCTTGGCGGCGGGGACACTGAAGCTTTCTTT; CDR3aa: CASSYVLGGGDTEAFF; v_gene: TRBV6-2/TRBV6-3; j_gene: TRBJ1-1; d_gene: .; abundance: .
CDR3nt: TGTGCCAGCAGTTACATTGTGGGGGAGACCCAGTACTTC; CDR3aa: CASSYIVGETQYF; v_gene: TRBV6-2/TRBV6-3; j_gene: TRBJ2-5; d_gene: .; abundance: .
CDR3nt: TGTGCCATAGGACAGAGCTCCTACGAGCAGTACTTC; CDR3aa: CAIGQSSYEQYF; v_gene: TRBV10-3; j_gene: TRBJ2-7; d_gene: .; abundance: few
CDR3nt: TGTGCCAGCTCACCACTCCGGAGAAGGGACACTGAAGCTTTCTTT; CDR3aa: CASSPLRRRDTEAFF; v_gene: TRBV18; j_gene: TRBJ1-1; d_gene: .; abundance: .
CDR3nt: TGTGCCAGCAGCCTGGAAGGGGAAGCTTTCTTT; CDR3aa: CASSLEGEAFF; v_gene: TRBV5-1; j_gene: TRBJ1-1; d_gene: .; abundance: many
CDR3nt: TGTGCCAGCACACCTCTTGGACAGTTCGTTTACAATGAGCAGTTCTTC; CDR3aa: CASTPLGQFVYNEQFF; v_gene: TRBV5-5; j_gene: TRBJ2-1; d_gene: .; abundance: few
CDR3nt: TGTGCCAGCACTGAGACTAGCGGGGGGGGGTACAATGAGCAGTTCTTC; CDR3aa: CASTETSGGGYNEQFF; v_gene: TRBV7-9; j_gene: TRBJ2-1; d_gene: TRBD2; abundance: few
CDR3nt: TGTGCCATCAGCCCCGGGCTCACATGGGAGGCGGATGAAAAACTGTTTTTT; CDR3aa: CAISPGLTWEADEKLFF; v_gene: TRBV5-6; j_gene: TRBJ1-4; d_gene: .; abundance: .
CDR3nt: TGCGCCAGCAGCCCTAGCGGGGGGGCGGTGTATGAGCAGTTCTTC; CDR3aa: CASSPSGGAVYEQFF; v_gene: TRBV5-1; j_gene: TRBJ2-1; d_gene: TRBD2; abundance: .
CDR3nt: TGCAGTGCTAGGGAGGAGTTATTCACCGAAAAACTGTTTTTT; CDR3aa: CSAREELFTEKLFF; v_gene: TRBV20-1; j_gene: TRBJ1-4; d_gene: .; abundance: .
CDR3nt: TGCGCCAGCAGCTTGGGGCAGGCCCTATCACAAGAGACCCAGTACTTC; CDR3aa: CASSLGQALSQETQYF; v_gene: TRBV5-1; j_gene: TRBJ2-5; d_gene: .; abundance: .
CDR3nt: TGCAGTGCTATTGGACTAGCGGGGGGAACCGGCTACGAGCAGTACTTC; CDR3aa: CSAIGLAGGTGYEQYF; v_gene: TRBV20-1; j_gene: TRBJ2-7; d_gene: TRBD2; abundance: few
CDR3nt: TGCAGCGCCGGTGGGGGGGGCCGCGGCACAGATACGCAGTATTTT; CDR3aa: CSAGGGGRGTDTQYF; v_gene: TRBV29-1; j_gene: TRBJ2-3; d_gene: .; abundance: .
CDR3nt: TGTGCCAGCAGTGGACCCGGGGGAACCACCGGGGAGCTGTTTTTT; CDR3aa: CASSGPGGTTGELFF; v_gene: TRBV12-3/TRBV12-4; j_gene: TRBJ2-2; d_gene: .; abundance: few